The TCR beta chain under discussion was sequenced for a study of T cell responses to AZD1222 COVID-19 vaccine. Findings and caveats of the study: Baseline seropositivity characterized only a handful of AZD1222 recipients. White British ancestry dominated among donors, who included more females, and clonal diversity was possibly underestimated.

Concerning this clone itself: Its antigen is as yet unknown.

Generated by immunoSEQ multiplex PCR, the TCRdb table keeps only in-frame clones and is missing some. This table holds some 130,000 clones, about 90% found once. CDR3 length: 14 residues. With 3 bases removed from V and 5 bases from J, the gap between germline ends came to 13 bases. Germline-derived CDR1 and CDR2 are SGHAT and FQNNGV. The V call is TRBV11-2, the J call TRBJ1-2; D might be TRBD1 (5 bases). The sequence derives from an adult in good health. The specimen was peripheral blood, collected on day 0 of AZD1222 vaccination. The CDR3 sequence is CASSFGDRPYGYTF. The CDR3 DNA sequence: TGTGCCAGCAGCTTCGGGGACCGACCATATGGCTACACCTTC.